The present entry profiles one TCR beta chain with its context. No antigen is known for it. The data are from a study of cytomegalovirus exposure and HLA in healthy donors. Across the whole study: As an earlier analysis found, roughly 180 million T cells yielded 95 million to 130 million unique TCR beta sequences. Study-wide results and limits: The classifier reportedly diagnosed cytomegalovirus status with high sensitivity and specificity. The study had only CMV serostatus as immune exposure information. In the analysis, some V segments, TRBV6-2 and TRBV6-3 included, were excluded as indistinguishable.

Germline loops: CDR1 MDHEN, CDR2 SYDVKM. There are 15 residues in the CDR3. V was pared by 7 bases and J by 3 bases, with 16 bases between. PCR was performed using 60 Vbeta and 13 Jbeta primers. Method: immunoSEQ multiplex PCR; TCRdb's copy keeps in-frame clones and lacks some. Here the sample spans 160,000 or so clones, around 88% being singletons. Material: PBMCs. The origin of this receptor is a woman under 30 in good health and CMV-seronegative. The chain has TRBV28 and TRBJ2-1; a possible D gene is TRBD2 (6 bases). Here the CDR3 DNA reads TGTGCCAGCAAAGAGCCGGGACTTAACTACAATGAGCAGTTCTTC. It is translated as CASKEPGLNYNEQFF.